These T cell receptor beta chains were read from a single sample in a study of blood T cell repertoires in COVID-19. Sequencing was performed with immunoSEQ multiplex PCR; in TCRdb, only in-frame clones are kept and a portion is missing. The sample consists of about 400,000 clones, nearly 90% of them appearing once. The sequenced sample was PBMCs or T cells enriched from blood (not recorded which). These TCRs come from a woman in her 40s with acute COVID-19. Each CDR3 is given with its conserved first and last residue. A D gene is named only where the DNA matches it firmly. Where a row states a size, it is once, few, many or the class of an expanded clone; other rows omit it.

TRBV3-1/TRBV3-2,-,TRBD1,TRBJ1-2,CASSQDGTGYGGYTF,TGTGCCAGCAGCCAAGATGGGACAGGGTACGGCGGCTACACCTTC
TRBV24-1,-,-,TRBJ2-1,CATSAPGASYNEQFF,TGTGCCACCAGTGCCCCGGGAGCCTCCTACAATGAGCAGTTCTTC
TRBV7-9,-,TRBD1,TRBJ1-2,CASSLARGLYGYTF,TGTGCCAGCAGCTTAGCAAGGGGGCTCTATGGCTACACCTTC
TRBV7-9,-,TRBD1,TRBJ2-1,CASSLGAGGRRFF,TGTGCCAGCAGCTTAGGTGCAGGGGGCCGTCGGTTCTTC
TRBV7-9,-,TRBD1,TRBJ1-2,CASSLSTGGEGYTF,TGTGCCAGCAGCTTATCAACAGGGGGCGAAGGCTACACCTTC
TRBV12-3/TRBV12-4,-,TRBD1,TRBJ1-5,CASRAGGHQPQHF,TGTGCCAGCAGAGCAGGGGGCCATCAGCCCCAGCATTTT
TRBV4-1,-,TRBD1,TRBJ1-2,CASSQRDREHGYTF,TGCGCCAGCAGCCAACGGGACAGGGAGCATGGCTACACCTTC
TRBV7-2,-,TRBD2,TRBJ2-1,CASSLRAGGYSGNEQFF,TGTGCCAGCAGCTTAAGAGCGGGGGGCTACTCTGGGAATGAGCAGTTCTTC
TRBV12-5,-,-,TRBJ1-2,CASGSPGRDSYTF,TGTGCTAGTGGTTCGCCGGGACGGGACTCCTACACCTTC
TRBV11-3,-,-,TRBJ2-1,CASSLDSPGYEQFF,TGTGCCAGCAGCTTAGATTCCCCAGGGTATGAGCAGTTCTTC
TRBV2,-,TRBD1,TRBJ1-4,CASSLWQGAEKLFF,TGTGCCAGCAGCCTATGGCAGGGGGCGGAAAAACTGTTTTTT
TRBV10-3,-,-,TRBJ1-5,CAISGDRTNQPQHF,TGTGCCATCAGTGGCGACAGGACCAATCAGCCCCAGCATTTT
TRBV18,-,-,TRBJ2-5,CASSKSQAQETQYF,TGTGCCAGCTCAAAGAGTCAGGCCCAAGAGACCCAGTACTTC
TRBV2,few,TRBD1,TRBJ1-3,CASDGWTGRITGNTIYF,TGTGCCAGCGACGGTTGGACAGGGAGGATCACTGGAAACACCATATATTTT
TRBV3-1/TRBV3-2,-,TRBD1,TRBJ1-1,CASSRTGGGGTEAFF,TGTGCCAGCAGCCGGACAGGGGGCGGGGGCACTGAAGCTTTCTTT
TRBV4-1,-,TRBD1,TRBJ1-6,CASSQVWQGVNSPLHF,TGCGCCAGCAGCCAAGTATGGCAGGGGGTCAATTCACCCCTCCACTTT
TRBV25-1,once,-,TRBJ1-1,CASNIGAGEAFF,TGTGCCAGCAACATAGGCGCAGGGGAAGCTTTCTTT
TRBV11-3,-,-,TRBJ2-1,CASSFSGTKDYNEQFF,TGTGCCAGCAGCTTTTCCGGGACAAAAGACTACAATGAGCAGTTCTTC
TRBV4-2,-,TRBD1,TRBJ1-2,CASSQAGGGYTF,TGTGCCAGCAGCCAAGCAGGGGGCGGCTACACCTTC
TRBV19,-,-,TRBJ1-2,CAISAGNSRGYTF,TGTGCCATCTCGGCAGGGAATTCGAGAGGCTACACCTTC
TRBV7-9,-,-,TRBJ1-2,CASSSNLQGAGYTF,TGTGCCAGCAGTTCTAACCTACAGGGTGCAGGCTACACCTTC
TRBV6-5,-,TRBD1,TRBJ1-2,CASSRRTGWGGYTF,TGTGCCAGCAGCCGTCGGACAGGGTGGGGTGGCTACACCTTC
TRBV7-9,-,-,TRBJ1-1,CASRDTTGNTEAFF,TGTGCCAGCAGGGACACGACAGGGAACACTGAAGCTTTCTTT
TRBV5-8,-,-,TRBJ1-2,CASSPPGRGYTF,TGTGCCAGCAGCCCGCCTGGGCGTGGCTACACCTTC
TRBV5-6,-,TRBD1,TRBJ2-3,CASSLAKGAAHLTDTQYF,TGTGCCAGCAGCTTGGCCAAGGGGGCGGCACACCTCACAGATACGCAGTATTTT
TRBV5-8,-,TRBD2,TRBJ2-5,CATTTERGPSSPETQYF,TGTGCCACGACGACTGAGCGGGGGCCCTCCAGCCCAGAGACCCAGTACTTC
TRBV20-1,-,-,TRBJ1-2,CSASPGNYGYTF,TGCAGTGCAAGTCCAGGGAACTATGGCTACACCTTC
TRBV30,-,-,TRBJ1-2,CAWSVPGFSGYTF,TGTGCCTGGAGTGTACCAGGTTTCTCTGGCTACACCTTC
TRBV18,-,TRBD1,TRBJ1-5,CASSSGQGAWGNQPQHF,TGTGCCAGCTCATCGGGACAGGGGGCCTGGGGCAATCAGCCCCAGCATTTT
TRBV4-1,-,-,TRBJ1-5,CASSQAPRQGISQPQHF,TGCGCCAGCAGCCAAGCCCCACGGCAGGGGATAAGTCAGCCCCAGCATTTT
TRBV4-1,-,-,TRBJ2-1,CASSQEHRGSSYNEQFF,TGCGCCAGCAGCCAAGAGCACCGGGGGAGCTCCTACAATGAGCAGTTCTTC
TRBV19,-,-,TRBJ1-2,CASSITENYGYTF,TGTGCCAGTAGTATTACAGAGAACTATGGCTACACCTTC
TRBV5-4,-,TRBD2,TRBJ2-2,CASTQQAGGPNAGELFF,TGTGCCAGCACCCAGCAAGCGGGGGGGCCTAATGCCGGGGAGCTGTTTTTT
TRBV19,-,TRBD2,TRBJ2-1,CASRSGGANEQFF,TGTGCCAGTAGGAGCGGGGGGGCCAATGAGCAGTTCTTC
TRBV18,-,TRBD1,TRBJ1-5,CASSPGTGGNQPQHF,TGTGCCAGCTCACCTGGGACAGGTGGCAATCAGCCCCAGCATTTT
TRBV28,-,-,TRBJ1-3,CASSLIQAGNTIYF,TGTGCCAGCAGTTTAATTCAGGCTGGAAACACCATATATTTT
TRBV15,few,TRBD2,TRBJ2-3,CATSPQARPSGGITSTDTQYF,TGTGCCACCAGCCCCCAGGCCCGGCCTAGCGGGGGGATTACTAGCACAGATACGCAGTATTTT
TRBV7-9,-,TRBD1,TRBJ1-1,CASSSQGRGTEAFF,TGTGCCAGCAGCTCACAGGGGCGAGGCACTGAAGCTTTCTTT
TRBV28,-,TRBD1,TRBJ2-3,CASSLSRDRGMADTQYF,TGTGCCAGCAGTTTATCCCGGGACAGGGGGATGGCTGATACGCAGTATTTT
TRBV29-1,-,-,TRBJ1-2,CSVEVVTALDGYTF,TGCAGCGTTGAAGTGGTGACAGCTCTGGATGGCTACACCTTC
TRBV3-1/TRBV3-2,-,-,TRBJ1-2,CASSQNGGGYTF,TGTGCCAGCAGCCAGAATGGCGGCGGCTACACCTTC